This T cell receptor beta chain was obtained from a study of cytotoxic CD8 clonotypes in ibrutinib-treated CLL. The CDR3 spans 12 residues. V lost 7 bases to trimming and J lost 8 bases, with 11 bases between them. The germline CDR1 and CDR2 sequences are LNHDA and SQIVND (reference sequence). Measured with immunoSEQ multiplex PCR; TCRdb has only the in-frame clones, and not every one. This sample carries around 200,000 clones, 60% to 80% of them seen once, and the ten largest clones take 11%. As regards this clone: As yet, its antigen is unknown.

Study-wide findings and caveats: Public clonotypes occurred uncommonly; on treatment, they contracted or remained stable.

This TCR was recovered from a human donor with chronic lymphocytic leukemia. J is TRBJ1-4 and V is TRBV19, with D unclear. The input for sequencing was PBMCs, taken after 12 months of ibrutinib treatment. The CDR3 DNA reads TGTGCCAGTACTGGGCGAAGGGAAAAACTGTTTTTT. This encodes CASTGRREKLFF.